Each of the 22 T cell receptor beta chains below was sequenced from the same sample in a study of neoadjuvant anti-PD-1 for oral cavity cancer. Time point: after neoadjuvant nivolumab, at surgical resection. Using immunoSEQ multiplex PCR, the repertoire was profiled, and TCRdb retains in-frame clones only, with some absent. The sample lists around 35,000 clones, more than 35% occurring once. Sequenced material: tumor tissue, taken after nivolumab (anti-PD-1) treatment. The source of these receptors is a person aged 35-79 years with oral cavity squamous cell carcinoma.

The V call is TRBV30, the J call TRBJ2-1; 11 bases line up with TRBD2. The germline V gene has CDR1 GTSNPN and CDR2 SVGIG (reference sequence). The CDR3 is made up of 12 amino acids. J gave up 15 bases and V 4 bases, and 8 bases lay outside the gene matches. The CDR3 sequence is CAWILAGGVAFF. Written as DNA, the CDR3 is TGTGCCTGGATTCTAGCGGGGGGTGTCGCGTTCTTC.

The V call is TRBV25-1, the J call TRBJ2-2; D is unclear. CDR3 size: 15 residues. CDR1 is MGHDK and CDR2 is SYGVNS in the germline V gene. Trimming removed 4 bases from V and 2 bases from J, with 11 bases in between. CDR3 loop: CASSVETRNTGELFF. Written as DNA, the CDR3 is TGTGCCAGCAGTGTTGAGACACGCAACACCGGGGAGCTGTTTTTT.

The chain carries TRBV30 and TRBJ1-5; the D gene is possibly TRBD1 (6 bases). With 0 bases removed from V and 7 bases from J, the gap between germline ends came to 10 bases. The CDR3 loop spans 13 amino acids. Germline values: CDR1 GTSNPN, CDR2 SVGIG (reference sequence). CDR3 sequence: CAWSVRGRQPQHF. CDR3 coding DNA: TGTGCCTGGAGTGTCAGGGGAAGGCAGCCCCAGCATTTT.

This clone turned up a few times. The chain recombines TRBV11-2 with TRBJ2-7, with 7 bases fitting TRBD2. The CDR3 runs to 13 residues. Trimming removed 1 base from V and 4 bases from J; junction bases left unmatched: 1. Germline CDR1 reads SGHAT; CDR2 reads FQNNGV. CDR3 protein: CASSLVSGYEQYF. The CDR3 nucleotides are TGTGCCAGCAGCTTAGTTAGCGGGTACGAGCAGTACTTC.

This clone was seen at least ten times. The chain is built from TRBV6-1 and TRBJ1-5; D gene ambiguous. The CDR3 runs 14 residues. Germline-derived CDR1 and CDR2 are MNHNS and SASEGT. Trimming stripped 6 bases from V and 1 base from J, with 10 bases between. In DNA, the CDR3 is TGTGCCAGCAGGCCATCTGGGAGCAATCAGCCCCAGCATTTT. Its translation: CASRPSGSNQPQHF.

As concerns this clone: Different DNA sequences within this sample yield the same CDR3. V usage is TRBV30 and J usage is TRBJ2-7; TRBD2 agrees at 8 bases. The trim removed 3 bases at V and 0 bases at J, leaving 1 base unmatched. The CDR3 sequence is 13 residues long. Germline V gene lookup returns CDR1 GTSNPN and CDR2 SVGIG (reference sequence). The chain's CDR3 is CAWRSGSSYEQYF. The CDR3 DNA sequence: TGTGCCTGGAGGAGCGGGAGCTCCTACGAGCAGTACTTC.

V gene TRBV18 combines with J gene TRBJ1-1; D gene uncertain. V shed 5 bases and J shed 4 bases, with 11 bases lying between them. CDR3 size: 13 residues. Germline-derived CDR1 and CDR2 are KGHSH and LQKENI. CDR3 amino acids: CASSRTWGTEAFF. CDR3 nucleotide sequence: TGTGCCAGCTCAAGGACCTGGGGCACTGAAGCTTTCTTT. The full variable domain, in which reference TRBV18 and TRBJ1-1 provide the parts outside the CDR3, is NAGVMQNPRHLVRRRGQEARLRCSPMKGHSHVYWYRQLPEEGLKFMVYLQKENIIDESGMPKERFSAEFPKEGPSILRIQQVVRGDSAAYFCASSRTWGTEAFFGQGTRLTVV.

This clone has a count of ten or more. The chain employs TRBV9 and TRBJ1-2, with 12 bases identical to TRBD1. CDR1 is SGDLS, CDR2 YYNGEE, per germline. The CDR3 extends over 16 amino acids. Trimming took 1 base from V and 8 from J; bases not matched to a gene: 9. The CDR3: CASSVRDRGLSGGYTF. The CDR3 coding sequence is TGTGCCAGCAGCGTAAGGGACAGGGGGCTGTCGGGAGGCTACACCTTC.

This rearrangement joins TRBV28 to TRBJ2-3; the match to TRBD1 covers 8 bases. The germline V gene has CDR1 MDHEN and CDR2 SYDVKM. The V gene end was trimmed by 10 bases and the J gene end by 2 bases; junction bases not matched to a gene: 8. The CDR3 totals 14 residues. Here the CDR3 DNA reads TGTGCCACCACGCCGGGACAGGTCACAGATACGCAGTATTTT. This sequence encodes CATTPGQVTDTQYF.

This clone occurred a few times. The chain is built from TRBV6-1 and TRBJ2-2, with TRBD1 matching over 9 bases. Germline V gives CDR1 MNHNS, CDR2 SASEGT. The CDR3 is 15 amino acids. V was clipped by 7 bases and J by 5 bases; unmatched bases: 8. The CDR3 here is CASTLDRGGTGELFF. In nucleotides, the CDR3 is TGTGCCAGCACCCTGGACAGGGGTGGTACCGGGGAGCTGTTTTTT.

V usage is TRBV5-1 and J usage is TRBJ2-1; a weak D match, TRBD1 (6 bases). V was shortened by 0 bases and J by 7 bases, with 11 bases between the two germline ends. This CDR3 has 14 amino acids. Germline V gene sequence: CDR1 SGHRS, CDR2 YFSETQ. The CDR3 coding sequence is TGCGCCAGCAGCTTGGGGACAGCCTTGAATGAGCAGTTCTTC. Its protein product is CASSLGTALNEQFF.

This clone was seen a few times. CDR3 loop: CASSEWEGWPQHF. In DNA form, the CDR3 reads TGTGCCAGCAGTGAATGGGAAGGATGGCCCCAGCATTTT. The chain combines TRBV6-4 with TRBJ1-5; D call uncertain. V lost 3 bases to trimming and J lost 9 bases, with 12 bases between them. This CDR3 contains 13 residues. The V gene's germline CDR1 is MRHNA and CDR2 SNTAGT.

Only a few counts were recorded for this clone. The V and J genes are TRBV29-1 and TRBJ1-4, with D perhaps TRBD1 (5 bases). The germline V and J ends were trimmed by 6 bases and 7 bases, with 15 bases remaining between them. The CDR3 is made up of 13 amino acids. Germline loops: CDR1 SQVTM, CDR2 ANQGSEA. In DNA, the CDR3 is TGCAGCGTAATGTCTCGCCAGGGTGAAAAACTGTTTTTT. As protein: CSVMSRQGEKLFF.

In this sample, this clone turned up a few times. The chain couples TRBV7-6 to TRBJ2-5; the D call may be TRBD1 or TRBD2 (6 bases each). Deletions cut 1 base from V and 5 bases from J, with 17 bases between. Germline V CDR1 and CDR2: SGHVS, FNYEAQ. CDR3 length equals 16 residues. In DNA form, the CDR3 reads TGTGCCAGCAGCTTAGAAGTAGGGGGGCCGGGGGAGACCCAGTACTTC. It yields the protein CASSLEVGGPGETQYF.

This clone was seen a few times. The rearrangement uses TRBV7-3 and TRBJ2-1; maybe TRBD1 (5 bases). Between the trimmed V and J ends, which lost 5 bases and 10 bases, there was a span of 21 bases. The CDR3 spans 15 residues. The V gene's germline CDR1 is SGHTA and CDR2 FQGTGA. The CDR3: CASSRRPDTEWEQFF. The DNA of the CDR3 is TGTGCCAGCAGCCGACGTCCGGACACCGAATGGGAGCAGTTCTTC.

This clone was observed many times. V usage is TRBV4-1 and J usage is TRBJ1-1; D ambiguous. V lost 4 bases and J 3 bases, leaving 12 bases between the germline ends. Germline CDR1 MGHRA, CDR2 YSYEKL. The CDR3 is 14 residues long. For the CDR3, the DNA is TGCGCCAGCAGCCTCCTGGTAGAGGACACTGAAGCTTTCTTT. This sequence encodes CASSLLVEDTEAFF.

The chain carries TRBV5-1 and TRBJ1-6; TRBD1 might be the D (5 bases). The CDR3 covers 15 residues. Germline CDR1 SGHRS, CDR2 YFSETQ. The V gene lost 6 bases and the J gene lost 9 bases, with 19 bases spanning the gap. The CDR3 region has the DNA TGCGCCAGCAAGGTGGGGGAGGGAACTGCTTCACCCCTCCACTTT. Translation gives CASKVGEGTASPLHF.

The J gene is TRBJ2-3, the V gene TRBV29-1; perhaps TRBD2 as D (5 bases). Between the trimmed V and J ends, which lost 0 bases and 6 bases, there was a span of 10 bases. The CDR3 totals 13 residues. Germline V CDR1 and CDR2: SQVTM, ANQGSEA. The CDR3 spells CSVEEAAVDTQYF. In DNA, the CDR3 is TGCAGCGTTGAAGAAGCGGCAGTTGATACGCAGTATTTT.

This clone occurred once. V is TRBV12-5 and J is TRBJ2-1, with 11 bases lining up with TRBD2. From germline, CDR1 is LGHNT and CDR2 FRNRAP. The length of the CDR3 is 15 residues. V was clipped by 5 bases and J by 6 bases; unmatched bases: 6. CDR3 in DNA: TGTGCTAGTGGTGATAGCGGGAGGGCCTTCAATGAGCAGTTCTTC. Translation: CASGDSGRAFNEQFF.

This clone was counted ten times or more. CDR3 sequence reads: CASSASGYGYTF. DNA for the CDR3: TGTGCCAGCAGCGCCAGCGGCTATGGCTACACCTTC. V is TRBV7-9 and J is TRBJ1-2, with D uncertain. Trimming shortened V by 5 bases and J by 4 bases, and 8 bases separated the two germline ends. This CDR3 is built from 12 residues. The germline CDR1 and CDR2 sequences are SEHNR and FQNEAQ (reference sequence).

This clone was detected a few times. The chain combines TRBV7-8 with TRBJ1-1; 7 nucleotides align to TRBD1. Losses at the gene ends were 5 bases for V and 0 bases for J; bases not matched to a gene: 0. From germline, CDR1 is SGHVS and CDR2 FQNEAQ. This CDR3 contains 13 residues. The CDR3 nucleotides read TGTGCCAGCAGCGGACAGGTGAACACTGAAGCTTTCTTT. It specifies CASSGQVNTEAFF.

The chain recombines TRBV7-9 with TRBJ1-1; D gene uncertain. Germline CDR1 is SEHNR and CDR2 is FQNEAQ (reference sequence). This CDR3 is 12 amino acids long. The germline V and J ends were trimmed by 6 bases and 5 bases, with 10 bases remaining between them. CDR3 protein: CASSDGGTEAFF. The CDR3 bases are TGTGCCAGCAGTGACGGCGGGACTGAAGCTTTCTTT.